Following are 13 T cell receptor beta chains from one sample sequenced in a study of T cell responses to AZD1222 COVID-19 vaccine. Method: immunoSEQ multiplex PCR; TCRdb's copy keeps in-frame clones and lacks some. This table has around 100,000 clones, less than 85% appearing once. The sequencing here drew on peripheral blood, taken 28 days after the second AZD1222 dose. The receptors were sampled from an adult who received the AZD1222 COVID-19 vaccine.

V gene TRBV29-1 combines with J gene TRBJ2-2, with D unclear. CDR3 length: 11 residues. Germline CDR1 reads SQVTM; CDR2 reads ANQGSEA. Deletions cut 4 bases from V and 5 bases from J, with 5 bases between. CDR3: CSVAPTGELFF. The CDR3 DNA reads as TGCAGCGTTGCACCGACCGGGGAGCTGTTTTTT.

The CDR3 here is CASSLPGLADTQYF. The DNA of the CDR3 is TGTGCCAGCAGCCTGCCGGGACTAGCGGATACGCAGTATTTT. The V call is TRBV7-9, the J call TRBJ2-3, with 10 bases fitting TRBD2. CDR1 SEHNR and CDR2 FQNEAQ come from the germline V gene (reference sequence). The CDR3 consists of 14 residues. The V and J ends lost 5 bases and 6 bases, in that order; junction bases with no gene match: 5.

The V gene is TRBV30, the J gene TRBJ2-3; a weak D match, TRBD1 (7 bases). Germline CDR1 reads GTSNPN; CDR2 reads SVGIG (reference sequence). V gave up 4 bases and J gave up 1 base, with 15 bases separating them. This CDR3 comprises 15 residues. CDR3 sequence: CAWTDQGGGTDTQYF. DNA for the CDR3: TGTGCCTGGACAGACCAGGGGGGCGGCACAGATACGCAGTATTTT.

CDR3 loop: CASSQVLGPEQFF. The CDR3 DNA follows: TGTGCCAGCAGCCAAGTGTTGGGGCCTGAGCAGTTCTTC. V gene TRBV3-1 (or the pseudogene TRBV3-2) combines with J gene TRBJ2-1, with D possibly TRBD1 on 5 matching bases. Trimming cost V 1 base and J 9 bases, with 10 bases left between them. The CDR3 spans 13 residues. In germline, CDR1 is LGHDT, CDR2 YNNKEL (reference sequence).

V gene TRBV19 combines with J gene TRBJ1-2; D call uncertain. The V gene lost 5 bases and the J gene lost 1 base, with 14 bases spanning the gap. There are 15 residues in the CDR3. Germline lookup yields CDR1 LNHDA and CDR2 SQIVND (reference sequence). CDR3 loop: CASSGPLLLNYGYTF. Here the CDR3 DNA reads TGTGCCAGTAGTGGCCCTCTTCTTCTTAACTATGGCTACACCTTC.

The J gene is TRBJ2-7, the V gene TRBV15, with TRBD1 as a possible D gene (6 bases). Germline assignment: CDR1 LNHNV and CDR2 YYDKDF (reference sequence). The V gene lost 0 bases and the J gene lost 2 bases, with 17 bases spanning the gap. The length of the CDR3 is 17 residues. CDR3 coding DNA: TGTGCCACCAGCAGAGATAGCAGGGCAGGGGTTCCCTACGAGCAGTACTTC. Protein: CATSRDSRAGVPYEQYF.

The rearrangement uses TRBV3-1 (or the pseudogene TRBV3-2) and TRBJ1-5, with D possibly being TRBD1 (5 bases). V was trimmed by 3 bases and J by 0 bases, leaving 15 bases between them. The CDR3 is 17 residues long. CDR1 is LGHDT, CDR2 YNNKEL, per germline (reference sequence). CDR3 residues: CASSQRLQGYSNQPQHF. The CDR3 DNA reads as TGTGCCAGCAGCCAGCGACTGCAGGGCTATAGCAATCAGCCCCAGCATTTT.

DNA of the CDR3: TGTGCCACCTGGGACAGATCCATCTATGGCTACACCTTC. Encoded protein: CATWDRSIYGYTF. The rearrangement links TRBV27 to TRBJ1-2; 7 nucleotides align to TRBD1. The CDR3 sequence is 13 residues long. J gave up 4 bases and V 10 bases, and 9 bases lay outside the gene matches. Per germline, CDR1 MNHEY and CDR2 SMNVEV (reference sequence).

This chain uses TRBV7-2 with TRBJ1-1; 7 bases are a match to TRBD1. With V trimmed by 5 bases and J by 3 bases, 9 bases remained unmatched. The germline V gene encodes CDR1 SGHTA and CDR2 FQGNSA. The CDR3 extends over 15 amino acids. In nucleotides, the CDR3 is TGTGCCAGCAGCCCGCAGGGGGGGCGGGACACTGAAGCTTTCTTT. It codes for CASSPQGGRDTEAFF.

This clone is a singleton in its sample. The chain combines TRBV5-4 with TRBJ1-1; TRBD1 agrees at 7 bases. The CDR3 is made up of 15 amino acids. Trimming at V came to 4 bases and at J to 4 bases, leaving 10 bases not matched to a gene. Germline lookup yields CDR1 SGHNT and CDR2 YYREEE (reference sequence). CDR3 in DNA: TGTGCCAGCAGCAACAGGGGCAATCGGGCCACTGAAGCTTTCTTT. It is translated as CASSNRGNRATEAFF.

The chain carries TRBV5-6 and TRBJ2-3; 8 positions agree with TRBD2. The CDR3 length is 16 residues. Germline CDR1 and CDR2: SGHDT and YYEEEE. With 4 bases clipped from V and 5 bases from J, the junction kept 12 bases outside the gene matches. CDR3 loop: CASSVLAGLVIDTQYF. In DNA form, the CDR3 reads TGTGCCAGCAGCGTGTTAGCGGGATTGGTTATAGATACGCAGTATTTT.

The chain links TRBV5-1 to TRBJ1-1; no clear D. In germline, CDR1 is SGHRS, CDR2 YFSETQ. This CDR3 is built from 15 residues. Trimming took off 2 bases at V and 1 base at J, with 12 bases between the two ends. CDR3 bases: TGCGCCAGCAGCTTTTATAACTCGGGGAACACTGAAGCTTTCTTT. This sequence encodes CASSFYNSGNTEAFF. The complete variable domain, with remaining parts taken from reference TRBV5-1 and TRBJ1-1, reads KAGVTQTPRYLIKTRGQQVTLSCSPISGHRSVSWYQQTPGQGLQFLFEYFSETQRNKGNFPGRFSGRQFSNSRSEMNVSTLELGDSALYLCASSFYNSGNTEAFFGQGTRLTVV.

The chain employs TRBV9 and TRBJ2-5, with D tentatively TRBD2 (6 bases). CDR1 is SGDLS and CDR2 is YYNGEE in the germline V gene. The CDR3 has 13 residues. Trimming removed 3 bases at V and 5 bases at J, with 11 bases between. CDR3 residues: CASSATGGETQYF. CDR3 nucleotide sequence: TGTGCCAGCAGCGCAACAGGAGGGGAGACCCAGTACTTC.